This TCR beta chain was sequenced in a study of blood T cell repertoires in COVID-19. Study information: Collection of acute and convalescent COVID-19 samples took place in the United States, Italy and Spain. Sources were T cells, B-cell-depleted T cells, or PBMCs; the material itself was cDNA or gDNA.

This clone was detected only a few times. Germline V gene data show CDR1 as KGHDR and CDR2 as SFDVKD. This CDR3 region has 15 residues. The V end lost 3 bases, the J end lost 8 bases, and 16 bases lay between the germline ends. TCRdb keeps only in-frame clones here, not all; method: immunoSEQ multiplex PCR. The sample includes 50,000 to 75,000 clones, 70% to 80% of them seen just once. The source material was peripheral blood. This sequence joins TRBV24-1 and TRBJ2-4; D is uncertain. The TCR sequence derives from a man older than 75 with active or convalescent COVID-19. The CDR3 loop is CATSDTNWNADIQYF. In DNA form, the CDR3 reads TGTGCCACCAGTGATACAAACTGGAATGCGGACATTCAGTACTTC.